The clone carrying this TCR beta chain was seen only a few times. The antigen is undetermined. The data belong to a study of T cells in Graves' hyperthyroidism and ophthalmopathy. Study-level results: Before onset, by a median of approximately 5.9 months, the model predicted ophthalmopathy.

Lactation, pregnancy, other autoimmune disease or uncontrolled infection excluded patients. Source material for PBMCs was roughly 10 ml fresh peripheral blood. The CDR3 regions of TCR beta were amplified from RNA transcripts. A set of HTBI primers served as the primers for a first-round RT-PCR of the TCR CDR3. One entry per CDR3 protein, called by TCRdb with MiXCR from the multiplex PCR reads. The sample has around 760,000 distinct CDR3 sequences; approximately 36% are singletons. The receptor comes from a woman aged 35 to 49 with Graves' hyperthyroidism. Sequencing was done on a sample of blood.

CDR3 sequence reads: CASSLALTSDISTGELFF. The CDR3 nucleotides read TGTGCCAGCAGCTTGGCCTTGACTAGCGATATTAGTACCGGGGAGCTGTTTTTT. The chain recombines TRBV5-8 with TRBJ2-2; 8 nucleotides line up with TRBD2. Germline-derived CDR1 and CDR2 are SGHTS and YDEGEE. This CDR3 is built from 18 residues. Trimming removed 0 bases from V and 5 bases from J; junction bases left unmatched: 12.